The 32 T cell receptor beta chains in this list originate from one sample, sequenced in a study of shared clonotypes between healthy human individuals (dated by TCRdb to 2019 to 2021). Library creation used the immunoSEQ multiplex PCR assay. This is the immuneACCESS table as TCRdb keeps it, with only in-frame sequences that have V and J called. A part of the clones is gone; compared with another copy, unresolved V genes explain less than half, and the rest is unexplained. Here the sample has under 1,900,000 clones; 98% occur a single time. The ten largest clones take up approximately 0.4% of the sample. Material for sequencing was naive CD4+ T cells sorted from blood. The sample's cell subset or site label, in plain terms: CD45RA+ positively selected. Source of these receptors: a young man in good health.

The chain links TRBV11-3 to TRBJ2-1; D unclear. V dropped 1 base and J dropped 5 bases, with 6 bases sitting between them. Per germline, CDR1 SGHNT and CDR2 YENEEA. This CDR3 contains 13 residues. CDR3 sequence: CASSLGEDNEQFF. The DNA for the CDR3 is TGTGCCAGCAGCTTAGGTGAGGACAATGAGCAGTTCTTC.

The rearrangement joins TRBV29-1 to TRBJ2-7, with D hard to call. CDR3 length: 12 residues. Germline V CDR1 and CDR2: SQVTM, ANQGSEA. Trimming left V 4 bases short and J 3 bases short, with 10 bases between. CDR3 DNA sequence: TGCAGCGTTGCAACGGATTACTACGAGCAGTACTTC. Residues: CSVATDYYEQYF.

About this clone itself: Other DNA sequences within the sample encode an identical CDR3. The V and J genes are TRBV7-8 and TRBJ1-5, with a weak D call TRBD1 (6 bases). Germline loops: CDR1 SGHVS, CDR2 FQNEAQ. Trimming took 1 base from V and 5 from J, leaving 9 bases between them. This CDR3 region has 14 residues. For the CDR3, the DNA is TGTGCCAGCAGCTTAGGAGGGGGAGATCAGCCCCAGCATTTT. Amino acids: CASSLGGGDQPQHF.

The rearrangement links TRBV2 to TRBJ2-1, with 8 bases fitting TRBD2. The CDR3 sequence is 15 residues long. Germline assignment: CDR1 SNHLY and CDR2 FYNNEI. Trimming removed 6 bases from V and 5 bases from J; junction bases left unmatched: 9. The CDR3 loop reads CASRSLAGSDNEQFF. CDR3 coding DNA: TGTGCCAGCAGAAGTCTAGCGGGCTCGGACAATGAGCAGTTCTTC.

The V gene is TRBV7-9, the J gene TRBJ1-2; D is uncertain. The germline V gene has CDR1 SEHNR and CDR2 FQNEAQ (reference sequence). The ends were cut back, 5 bases at V and 2 bases at J, with 9 bases in the middle. This CDR3 is 13 amino acids long. Here the CDR3 reads CASSEDKNYGYTF. The CDR3 DNA sequence: TGTGCCAGCAGCGAAGACAAGAACTATGGCTACACCTTC.

The chain has TRBV5-6 and TRBJ2-6, with D perhaps TRBD1 (5 bases). Trimming removed 3 bases at V and 2 bases at J, with 12 bases between. The CDR3 covers 16 residues. Germline V gene sequence: CDR1 SGHDT, CDR2 YYEEEE. Written as DNA, the CDR3 is TGTGCCAGCAGCTCCCAGGGAATAGCTGGGGCCAACGTCCTGACTTTC. Its translation: CASSSQGIAGANVLTF.

This sequence joins TRBV27 and TRBJ1-5; D is possibly TRBD1 (5 bases). Germline loops: CDR1 MNHEY, CDR2 SMNVEV (reference sequence). V gave up 0 bases and J gave up 2 bases, with 8 bases separating them. There are 15 residues in the CDR3. CDR3 region: CASSLSGGGNQPQHF. In DNA form, the CDR3 reads TGTGCCAGCAGTTTATCGGGGGGAGGCAATCAGCCCCAGCATTTT.

Notes on this clone: A junction end diverges from the germline sequence, so it may reflect a read error. This chain connects TRBV10-3 to TRBJ1-1; D might be TRBD1 (5 bases). This CDR3 is 14 amino acids long. Germline CDR1 is ENHRY and CDR2 is SYGVKD. Written as DNA, the CDR3 is TGTGCCATCGGTGATTGGGGACGGAACACTGAAGCTTTCTTT. Its translation is CAIGDWGRNTEAFF.

This sequence joins TRBV7-9 and TRBJ2-7; D gene uncertain. V was trimmed by 2 bases and J by 4 bases, leaving 15 bases between them. CDR1 SEHNR and CDR2 FQNEAQ come from the germline V gene (reference sequence). This CDR3 has 15 amino acids. CDR3 coding DNA: TGTGCCAGCAGCTTAATGGGGAAGCCTCAATACGAGCAGTACTTC. Translated: CASSLMGKPQYEQYF. Full variable domain (outside the CDR3, taken from reference TRBV7-9 and TRBJ2-7): DTGVSQNPRHKITKRGQNVTFRCDPISEHNRLYWYRQTLGQGPEFLTYFQNEAQLEKSRLLSDRFSAERPKGSFSTLEIQRTEQGDSAMYLCASSLMGKPQYEQYFGPGTRLTVT.

The CDR3 coding sequence is TGTGCCAGCAGCTTTTCTAGCGGGTCTTACAATGAGCAGTTCTTC. Translated: CASSFSSGSYNEQFF. V and J are TRBV5-4 and TRBJ2-1, with TRBD2 identical over 8 bases. V gave up 2 bases and J gave up 4 bases; unmatched junction bases: 5. The V gene's germline CDR1 is SGHNT and CDR2 YYREEE (reference sequence). This CDR3 is built from 15 residues.

CDR3 loop: CASSLLGSGANVLTF. Written as DNA, the CDR3 is TGTGCCAGCAGTTTATTGGGATCTGGGGCCAACGTCCTGACTTTC. The genes are TRBV28 and TRBJ2-6; no clear D gene. Germline V gene sequence: CDR1 MDHEN, CDR2 SYDVKM. The V gene lost 1 base and the J gene lost 1 base, with 5 bases spanning the gap. The CDR3 totals 15 residues. The complete variable domain, with remaining parts taken from reference TRBV28 and TRBJ2-6, reads DVKVTQSSRYLVKRTGEKVFLECVQDMDHENMFWYRQDPGLGLRLIYFSYDVKMKEKGDIPEGYSVSREKKERFSLILESASTNQTSMYLCASSLLGSGANVLTFGAGSRLTVL.

The chain recombines TRBV5-1 with TRBJ1-1, with D hard to call. From germline, CDR1 is SGHRS and CDR2 YFSETQ. The CDR3 runs 15 residues. V was clipped by 2 bases and J by 4 bases, with 15 bases between them. CDR3 amino acids: CASSFLEGARTEAFF. CDR3 nucleotide sequence: TGCGCCAGCAGCTTTCTTGAGGGTGCGCGCACTGAAGCTTTCTTT.

V usage is TRBV6-6 and J usage is TRBJ2-1; 8 nucleotides agree with TRBD2. J lost 1 base, V lost 5 bases, and 4 bases had no gene match. The germline V gene has CDR1 MNHNY and CDR2 SVGAGI (reference sequence). This CDR3 has 15 amino acids. The chain's CDR3 is CASSTGGPSYNEQFF. The CDR3 nucleotides are TGTGCCAGCAGTACGGGGGGGCCATCCTACAATGAGCAGTTCTTC.

The chain is built from TRBV29-1 and TRBJ2-7; the D gene is possibly TRBD2 (6 bases). The CDR3 length is 14 residues. CDR1 and CDR2 from the germline V gene are SQVTM and ANQGSEA. V was pared by 2 bases and J by 5 bases, with 16 bases between. CDR3 amino acids: CSVEFPGSYDEQYF. The CDR3 nucleotides read TGCAGCGTTGAATTCCCCGGGAGTTACGACGAGCAGTACTTC.

The rearrangement joins TRBV10-3 to TRBJ1-3, with 7 bases matching TRBD1. V shed 10 bases and J 4 bases; nucleotides not matched to a gene: 10. CDR3 length: 14 amino acids. Per the germline V gene, CDR1 is ENHRY and CDR2 is SYGVKD. CDR3 bases: TGTGCCACAGTGAGGGGGCCTTCAGGAAACACCATATATTTT. It specifies CATVRGPSGNTIYF.

The chain uses TRBV7-2 and TRBJ2-7, with D possibly called TRBD1 or TRBD2 (5 bases each). CDR1 is SGHTA, CDR2 FQGNSA, per germline. V was cut by 5 bases and J by 2 bases, with 13 bases left in between. CDR3 length equals 14 residues. This chain's CDR3 is CASSGRDGTYEQYF. The CDR3 nucleotides read TGTGCCAGCAGCGGCCGGGACGGGACCTACGAGCAGTACTTC.

This chain uses TRBV5-5 with TRBJ1-1; maybe TRBD1 (6 bases). The CDR3 totals 15 residues. Germline V CDR1 and CDR2: SGHKS, YYEKEE (reference sequence). Trimming removed 1 base from V and 1 base from J, with 11 bases in between. The CDR3 is CASSLWQGSNTEAFF. The CDR3 DNA sequence: TGTGCCAGCAGCTTGTGGCAGGGGTCGAACACTGAAGCTTTCTTT. The whole variable domain, filled in from reference TRBV5-5 and TRBJ1-1, reads DAGVTQSPTHLIKTRGQQVTLRCSPISGHKSVSWYQQVLGQGPQFIFQYYEKEERGRGNFPDRFSARQFPNYSSELNVNALLLGDSALYLCASSLWQGSNTEAFFGQGTRLTVV.

A single count supports this clone. The V gene is TRBV4-1, the J gene TRBJ2-2; no firm D call. CDR1 and CDR2 (germline): MGHRA, YSYEKL. This CDR3 has 13 amino acids. The V gene lost 2 bases and the J gene lost 4 bases, with 5 bases spanning the gap. The CDR3 nucleotides are TGCGCCAGCAGCCAAAGGGTCACCGGGGAGCTGTTTTTT. It is translated as CASSQRVTGELFF.

The chain recombines TRBV5-6 with TRBJ1-5; the D is unclear. V was clipped by 0 bases and J by 1 base, with 14 bases between them. CDR1 is SGHDT, CDR2 YYEEEE, per germline. CDR3 length equals 17 residues. The chain's CDR3 is CASSLDGPIRSNQPQHF. Written as DNA, the CDR3 is TGTGCCAGCAGCTTGGATGGGCCTATTCGGAGCAATCAGCCCCAGCATTTT. Combining the CDR3 with reference TRBV5-6 and TRBJ1-5 gives the whole variable domain DAGVTQSPTHLIKTRGQQVTLRCSPKSGHDTVSWYQQALGQGPQFIFQYYEEEERQRGNFPDRFSGHQFPNYSSELNVNALLLGDSALYLCASSLDGPIRSNQPQHFGDGTRLSIL.

The chain has TRBV7-9 and TRBJ2-2; 8 positions agree with TRBD1. The J segment lost 5 bases and the V segment lost 2 bases, leaving 10 bases of the junction unmatched. Germline V gene data show CDR1 as SEHNR and CDR2 as FQNEAQ (reference sequence). The CDR3 is 17 residues long. This CDR3 is CASSLSGRGQKTGELFF. For the CDR3, the DNA is TGTGCCAGCAGCTTATCGGGCAGGGGGCAGAAAACCGGGGAGCTGTTTTTT.

Here the CDR3 DNA reads TGTGCCAGCAGCCGGGGTCGGGACTTCTTCACCAAGTTCTTC. This translates into CASSRGRDFFTKFF. The rearrangement joins TRBV11-2 to TRBJ2-1; D perhaps matches TRBD2 (6 bases). The CDR3 contains 14 residues. The V end was cut by 5 bases, the J end by 14 bases, with 22 bases between. Germline CDR1 is SGHAT and CDR2 is FQNNGV.

CDR3 protein: CASKSGSSYNEQFF. In DNA, the CDR3 is TGTGCCAGCAAGAGCGGAAGCTCCTACAATGAGCAGTTCTTC. The chain has TRBV5-4 and TRBJ2-1, with a possible D match to TRBD2 (5 bases). The length of the CDR3 is 14 residues. Germline V gene lookup returns CDR1 SGHNT and CDR2 YYREEE (reference sequence). Trimming took off 6 bases at V and 0 bases at J, with 10 bases between the two ends.

This rearrangement joins TRBV4-2 to TRBJ2-1; D remains unclear. Germline CDR1 reads LGHNA; CDR2 reads YNFKEQ. Trimming took off 0 bases at V and 3 bases at J, with 6 bases between the two ends. The CDR3 runs to 14 residues. The CDR3 protein is CASSQDASYNEQFF. CDR3 sequence (DNA): TGTGCCAGCAGCCAAGATGCCAGCTACAATGAGCAGTTCTTC.

J is TRBJ2-2 and V is TRBV7-6; TRBD2 aligns across 7 bases. CDR1 and CDR2 (germline): SGHVS, FNYEAQ. CDR3 length: 16 residues. With 5 bases clipped from V and 1 base from J, the junction kept 7 bases outside the gene matches. As DNA, the CDR3 is TGTGCCAGCAGCGGCCGGGACTACGTGAACACCGGGGAGCTGTTTTTT. Its translation is CASSGRDYVNTGELFF.

This clone is a singleton in its sample. The sample holds other DNA sequences that translate to the same CDR3. The chain is built from TRBV18 and TRBJ2-7, with no clear D. The CDR3 length is 12 residues. The V gene lost 6 bases and the J gene lost 3 bases, with 9 bases spanning the gap. Germline-derived CDR1 and CDR2 are KGHSH and LQKENI. The CDR3 protein is CASSDRGYEQYF. The DNA of the CDR3 is TGTGCCAGCTCTGATAGAGGCTACGAGCAGTACTTC.

The rearrangement joins TRBV10-1 to TRBJ2-2; D is undetermined. This CDR3 has 13 amino acids. Germline assignment: CDR1 WNHNN and CDR2 SYGVQD (reference sequence). The V end was cut by 3 bases, the J end by 7 bases, with 9 bases between. The CDR3 protein is CASSDEPDGELFF. CDR3 nucleotide sequence: TGCGCCAGCAGTGACGAACCGGACGGGGAGCTGTTTTTT.

The genes are TRBV5-1 and TRBJ2-7, with D possibly called TRBD1 or TRBD2 (5 bases each). The CDR3 loop spans 14 amino acids. Trimming pared 7 bases from V and 6 bases from J, leaving 20 bases between. The germline CDR1 and CDR2 sequences are SGHRS and YFSETQ. The CDR3 region has the DNA TGCGCCAGCGGCCGGGACCAACCCCAGGCCGAGCAGTACTTC. Residues: CASGRDQPQAEQYF.

V gene TRBV28 combines with J gene TRBJ1-4; no firm D call. Germline values: CDR1 MDHEN, CDR2 SYDVKM. This CDR3 comprises 15 residues. V was cut by 5 bases and J by 5 bases, with 15 bases left in between. This CDR3 reads CASSPRPGLNEKLFF. The CDR3 DNA reads as TGTGCCAGCAGTCCCCGGCCAGGTTTAAATGAAAAACTGTTTTTT.

This chain links TRBV14 with TRBJ2-5; perhaps TRBD1 as D (6 bases). CDR3 length: 15 residues. V shed 4 bases and J shed 4 bases, with 16 bases lying between them. Germline-derived CDR1 and CDR2 are SGHDN and FVKESK. The CDR3 region is CASSLIQGRGETQYF. The CDR3 nucleotides are TGTGCCAGCAGCCTGATTCAGGGGCGCGGAGAGACCCAGTACTTC.

Details on this clone: This same CDR3 is encoded by further DNA sequences in the sample. This chain connects TRBV5-1 to TRBJ1-5; tentatively, D is TRBD1 (5 bases). Germline values: CDR1 SGHRS, CDR2 YFSETQ. The CDR3 is 14 residues long. Trimming removed 2 bases at V and 4 bases at J, with 10 bases between. CDR3 DNA sequence: TGCGCCAGCAGCTTTGGGACGGCGAATCAGCCCCAGCATTTT. As protein: CASSFGTANQPQHF. Full variable domain (remainder filled in from reference TRBV5-1 and TRBJ1-5): KAGVTQTPRYLIKTRGQQVTLSCSPISGHRSVSWYQQTPGQGLQFLFEYFSETQRNKGNFPGRFSGRQFSNSRSEMNVSTLELGDSALYLCASSFGTANQPQHFGDGTRLSIL.

The V gene is TRBV7-2, the J gene TRBJ2-7, with D uncertain. Trimming pared 3 bases from V and 2 bases from J, leaving 14 bases between. The germline gives CDR1 SGHTA, CDR2 FQGNSA. This CDR3 comprises 15 residues. Here the CDR3 reads CASSFQAEPTYEQYF. CDR3 in DNA: TGTGCCAGCAGCTTTCAGGCGGAACCTACCTACGAGCAGTACTTC.

As DNA, the CDR3 is TGTGCCAGTCAGAAAGGACTAGCGGGGAACACCGGGGAGCTGTTTTTT. Its translation: CASQKGLAGNTGELFF. This chain links TRBV5-4 with TRBJ2-2; 11 bases map to TRBD2. The germline V gene has CDR1 SGHNT and CDR2 YYREEE (reference sequence). The CDR3 is 16 amino acids. V shed 8 bases, J shed 1 base, and the junction held 7 bases outside the gene matches. Full variable domain (remainder filled in from reference TRBV5-4 and TRBJ2-2): ETGVTQSPTHLIKTRGQQVTLRCSSQSGHNTVSWYQQALGQGPQFIFQYYREEENGRGNFPPRFSGLQFPNYSSELNVNALELDDSALYLCASQKGLAGNTGELFFGEGSRLTVL.